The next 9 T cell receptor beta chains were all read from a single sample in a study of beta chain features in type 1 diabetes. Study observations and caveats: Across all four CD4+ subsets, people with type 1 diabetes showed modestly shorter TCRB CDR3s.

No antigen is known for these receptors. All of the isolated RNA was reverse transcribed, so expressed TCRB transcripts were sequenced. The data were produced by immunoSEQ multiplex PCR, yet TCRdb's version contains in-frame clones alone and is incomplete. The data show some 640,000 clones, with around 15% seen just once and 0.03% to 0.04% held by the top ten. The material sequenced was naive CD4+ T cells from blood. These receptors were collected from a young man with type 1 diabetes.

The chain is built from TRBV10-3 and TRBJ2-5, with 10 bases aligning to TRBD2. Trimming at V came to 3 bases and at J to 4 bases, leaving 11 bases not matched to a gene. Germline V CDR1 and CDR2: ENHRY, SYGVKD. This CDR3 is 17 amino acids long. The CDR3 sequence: CAISDSRGAGGLETQYF. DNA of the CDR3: TGTGCCATCAGTGACTCCCGAGGAGCGGGGGGGCTAGAGACCCAGTACTTC.

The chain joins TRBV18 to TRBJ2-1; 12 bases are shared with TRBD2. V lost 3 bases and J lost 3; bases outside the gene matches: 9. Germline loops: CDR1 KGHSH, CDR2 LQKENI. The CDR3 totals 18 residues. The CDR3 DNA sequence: TGTGCCAGCTCACCTCTAGCGGGAGGGCCGAATTACTACAATGAGCAGTTCTTC. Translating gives CASSPLAGGPNYYNEQFF.

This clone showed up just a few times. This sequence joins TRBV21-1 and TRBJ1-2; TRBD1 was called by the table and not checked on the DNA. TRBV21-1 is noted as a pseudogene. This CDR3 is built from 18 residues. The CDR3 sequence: CASTELPGQGDYRDGYTF. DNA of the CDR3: TGTGCCAGCACCGAGCTTCCGGGACAGGGGGATTATCGCGATGGCTACACCTTC.

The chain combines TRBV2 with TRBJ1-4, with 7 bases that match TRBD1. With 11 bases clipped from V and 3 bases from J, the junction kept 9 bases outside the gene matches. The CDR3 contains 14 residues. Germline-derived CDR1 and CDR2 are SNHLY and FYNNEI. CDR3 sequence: CAVRPGQPNEKLFF. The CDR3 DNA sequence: TGTGCCGTTCGACCGGGACAGCCTAATGAAAAACTGTTTTTT.

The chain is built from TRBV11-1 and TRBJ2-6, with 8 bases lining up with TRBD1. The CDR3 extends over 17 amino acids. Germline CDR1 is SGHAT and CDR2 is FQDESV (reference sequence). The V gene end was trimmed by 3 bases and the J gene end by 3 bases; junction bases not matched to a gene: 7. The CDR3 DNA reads TGTGCCAGCAGCTTCGCAGGGGGCATAGTTGGGGCCAACGTCCTGACTTTC. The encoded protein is CASSFAGGIVGANVLTF.

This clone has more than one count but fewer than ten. The CDR3, as DNA: TGCGCCAGCAGCTCGCTCGCGGGGAACACCTACGAGCAGTACTTC. Protein sequence: CASSSLAGNTYEQYF. The chain joins TRBV5-1 to TRBJ2-7; tentative D call: TRBD2 (6 bases). CDR3 length equals 15 residues. Germline V gives CDR1 SGHRS, CDR2 YFSETQ. The V and J ends lost 3 bases and 2 bases respectively, with 15 bases between them. Looking up the rest from reference TRBV5-1 and TRBJ2-7 gives the full variable domain: KAGVTQTPRYLIKTRGQQVTLSCSPISGHRSVSWYQQTPGQGLQFLFEYFSETQRNKGNFPGRFSGRQFSNSRSEMNVSTLELGDSALYLCASSSLAGNTYEQYFGPGTRLTVT.

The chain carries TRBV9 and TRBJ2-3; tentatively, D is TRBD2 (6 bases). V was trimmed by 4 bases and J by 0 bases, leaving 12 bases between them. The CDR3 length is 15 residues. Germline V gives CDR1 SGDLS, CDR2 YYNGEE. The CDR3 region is CASSPPAGSTDTQYF. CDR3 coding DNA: TGTGCCAGCAGCCCCCCGGCGGGGAGCACAGATACGCAGTATTTT.

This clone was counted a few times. Here the CDR3 reads CASSFDSLNTEAFF. The CDR3, as DNA: TGTGCCAGCAGCTTTGACAGCCTGAACACTGAAGCTTTCTTT. The chain uses TRBV7-9 and TRBJ1-1, with D perhaps matching TRBD1 (5 bases). Germline-derived CDR1 and CDR2 are SEHNR and FQNEAQ (reference sequence). This CDR3 region has 14 residues. Trimming took off 3 bases at V and 0 bases at J, with 8 bases between the two ends.

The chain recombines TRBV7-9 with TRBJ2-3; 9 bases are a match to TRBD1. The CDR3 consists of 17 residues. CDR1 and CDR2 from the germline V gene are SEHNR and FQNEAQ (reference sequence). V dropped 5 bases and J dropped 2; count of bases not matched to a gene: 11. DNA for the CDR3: TGTGCCAGCAGCCCTACAGGACAGGGGTATTTCACAGATACGCAGTATTTT. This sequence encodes CASSPTGQGYFTDTQYF.